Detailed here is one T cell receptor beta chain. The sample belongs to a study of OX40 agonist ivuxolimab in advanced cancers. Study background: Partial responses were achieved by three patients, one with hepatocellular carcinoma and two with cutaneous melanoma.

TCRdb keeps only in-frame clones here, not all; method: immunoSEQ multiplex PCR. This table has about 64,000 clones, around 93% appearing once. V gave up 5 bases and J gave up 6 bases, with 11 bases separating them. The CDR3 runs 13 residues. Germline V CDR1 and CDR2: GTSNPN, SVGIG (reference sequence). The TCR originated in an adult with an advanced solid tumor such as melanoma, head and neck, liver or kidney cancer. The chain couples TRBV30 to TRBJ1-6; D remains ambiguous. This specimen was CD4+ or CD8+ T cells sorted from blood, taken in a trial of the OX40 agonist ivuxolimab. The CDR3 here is CAWGRDSNSPLHF. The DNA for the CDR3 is TGTGCCTGGGGCCGGGATTCTAATTCACCCCTCCACTTT.